The 10 T cell receptor beta chains presented below share a single source sample, sequenced in a study of blood T cell repertoires in COVID-19. Measured with immunoSEQ multiplex PCR; TCRdb has only the in-frame clones, and not every one. The repertoire holds a few hundred thousand clones, approximately 81% seen once, with just over 6.5% in the top ten. Source material: PBMCs or T cells enriched from blood (not recorded which). These receptors came from a woman aged 45-65 years who had been exposed to COVID-19.

The genes are TRBV5-1 and TRBJ1-2; D perhaps matches TRBD1 (5 bases). V gave up 0 bases and J gave up 8 bases, with 11 bases separating them. The CDR3 runs 13 residues. CDR1 is SGHRS and CDR2 is YFSETQ in the germline V gene. The CDR3 sequence: CASSLEGRWGYTF. DNA of the CDR3: TGCGCCAGCAGCTTGGAGGGGCGATGGGGCTACACCTTC.

The table lists this clone with a few counts. The rearrangement uses TRBV18 and TRBJ1-1; 7 bases are a match to TRBD1. The CDR3 is made up of 17 amino acids. After removal of 0 bases from V and 2 bases from J, the junction contained 9 bases not matched to a gene. Germline CDR1 is KGHSH and CDR2 is LQKENI. The CDR3 region is CASSPPSSGGRNTEAFF. The DNA for the CDR3 is TGTGCCAGCTCACCACCAAGTTCAGGGGGACGAAACACTGAAGCTTTCTTT.

The chain links TRBV12-3 or TRBV12-4 to TRBJ2-2; the D is unclear. The CDR3 loop spans 11 amino acids. V shed 3 bases and J shed 7 bases, with 3 bases lying between them. The CDR3 protein is CASSFYGELFF. DNA of the CDR3: TGTGCCAGCAGTTTCTACGGGGAGCTGTTTTTT.

This clone came up once. The chain uses TRBV6-5 and TRBJ2-7; D is possibly TRBD1 (7 bases). The V gene lost 0 bases and the J gene lost 4 bases, with 13 bases spanning the gap. CDR1 is MNHEY, CDR2 SVGAGI, per germline. The CDR3 length is 15 residues. The CDR3 loop is CASSYSQTGTYEQYF. The DNA for the CDR3 is TGTGCCAGCAGTTACTCGCAGACAGGGACTTACGAGCAGTACTTC.

The chain uses TRBV7-9 and TRBJ2-2, with 7 bases fitting TRBD1. This CDR3 contains 14 residues. The germline V gene has CDR1 SEHNR and CDR2 FQNEAQ (reference sequence). V was pared by 5 bases and J by 4 bases, with 4 bases of the junction left unmatched. CDR3 protein: CASSRGQSTGELFF. In nucleotides, the CDR3 is TGTGCCAGCAGCCGGGGACAGAGCACCGGGGAGCTGTTTTTT.

J is TRBJ1-5 and V is TRBV3-1 (or the pseudogene TRBV3-2); the match to TRBD1 covers 8 bases. Per germline, CDR1 LGHDT and CDR2 YNNKEL (reference sequence). The CDR3 contains 15 residues. J was trimmed by 2 bases and V by 1 base; bases with no gene match: 1. The CDR3 loop is CASSQATGGNQPQHF. In DNA form, the CDR3 reads TGTGCCAGCAGCCAAGCGACAGGGGGCAATCAGCCCCAGCATTTT.

The rearrangement joins TRBV5-1 to TRBJ1-6; 8 bases are a match to TRBD1. This CDR3 spans 17 amino acids. Germline CDR1 SGHRS, CDR2 YFSETQ. V shed 0 bases and J 5 bases; nucleotides not matched to a gene: 7. The CDR3: CASSLVRTGRNNSPLHF. For the CDR3, the DNA is TGCGCCAGCAGCTTGGTCCGGACAGGGAGGAATAATTCACCCCTCCACTTT.

J is TRBJ2-1 and V is TRBV7-2; 9 bases fit TRBD2. CDR1 is SGHTA, CDR2 FQGNSA, per germline. Trimming cost V 5 bases and J 2 bases; bases outside gene matches: 4. CDR3 length equals 15 residues. The CDR3, as DNA: TGTGCCAGCAGCCCGAGCGGGGGGACCTACAATGAGCAGTTCTTC. It translates to CASSPSGGTYNEQFF.

This chain connects TRBV5-5 to TRBJ2-2; 10 bases align to TRBD1. The CDR3 extends over 16 amino acids. The V segment lost 3 bases and the J segment 1 base; nucleotides outside the gene matches: 3. From germline, CDR1 is SGHKS and CDR2 YYEKEE (reference sequence). The CDR3 DNA follows: TGTGCCAGCAGCTACGGGACAGGGGAGAACACCGGGGAGCTGTTTTTT. Protein sequence: CASSYGTGENTGELFF.

The V gene is TRBV11-2, the J gene TRBJ1-1, with 11 nucleotides matching TRBD1. Germline V CDR1 and CDR2: SGHAT, FQNNGV. The CDR3 totals 14 residues. The V segment lost 7 bases and the J segment 2 bases; nucleotides outside the gene matches: 3. The CDR3 is CASTDRGLNTEAFF. The CDR3 coding sequence is TGTGCCAGCACGGACAGGGGGCTTAACACTGAAGCTTTCTTT. The full variable domain, in which reference TRBV11-2 and TRBJ1-1 provide the parts outside the CDR3, is EAGVAQSPRYKIIEKRQSVAFWCNPISGHATLYWYQQILGQGPKLLIQFQNNGVVDDSQLPKDRFSAERLKGVDSTLKIQPAKLEDSAVYLCASTDRGLNTEAFFGQGTRLTVV.